Listed below are T cell receptor beta chains from one sample, sequenced in a study of cytomegalovirus exposure and HLA in healthy donors. Profiling relied on immunoSEQ multiplex PCR, and the TCRdb table lists in-frame clones only, not all of them. Of 260,000 or so clones in the sample, 85% to 90% were seen once. The sample was PBMCs. The origin of the receptors is a man aged 18 to 30 in good health and CMV-seronegative. CDR3s include the opening cysteine and the closing phenylalanine or tryptophan.

>TRBV5-1|TRBJ2-5|13
CASGGTGEETQYF
>TRBV6-1|TRBJ1-2|15
CASSDWTGPNYGYTF
>TRBV29-1|TRBJ2-2|16
CSVEVSAGVSSGELFF
>TRBV7-2|TRBJ2-3|16
CASSSLRLAGTDTQYF
>TRBV30|TRBJ1-6|15
CAGDQGLWPNSPLHF
>TRBV19|TRBJ1-3|16
CASSIPSAASGNTIYF
>TRBV7-9|TRBJ1-1|13
CASIKVGGTEAFF
>TRBV5-4|TRBJ2-7|12
CASSSVPYEQYF
>TRBV4-3|TRBJ1-2|15
CASSHHGQGGYGYTF
>TRBV4-3|TRBJ1-2|14
CASSQGAQVYGYTF
>TRBV15|TRBJ1-4|16
CATSSPDWVFTDYQFF
>TRBV2|TRBJ1-5|14
CASSDTGGGQPQHF
>TRBV19|TRBJ1-2|18
CASSPQRDKGGDYYGYTF
>TRBV4-3|TRBJ2-1|14
CASSQVGGDNEQFF
>TRBV7-2|TRBJ2-7|16
CASSLGTSVISYEQYF